Following are 26 T cell receptor beta chains from one sample sequenced in a study of T cell repertoires in cytomegalovirus infection (dated by TCRdb to about 2019). The treatment or condition label for this specimen denotes: in vitro stimulation with specific CMV peptide epitopes to enrich CMV-specific T cells. Data came from an Illumina HiSeq 1500. The public reads were quality trimmed at Q25 with fastp and then assembled into clones with MiXCR by TCRdb, keeping productive beta chains. All rows with the same CDR3 protein become a single entry with the most common DNA and genes. This sample holds approximately 910,000 distinct CDR3 sequences; roughly 31% were observed only once. The ten largest clones capture roughly 13% of the sample. No cognate antigen is known for these TCRs. The material was cultured CD8+ T cells from PBMCs, obtained from culture after CMV antigen stimulation. The receptor set was obtained from a human donor in good health (CMV status not recorded). Some clones in this sample may be carry-over from other donors' samples.

In this sample, this clonotype turned up many times. The junction departs from germline at one end; a sequencing error may be responsible. The chain combines TRBV7-2 with TRBJ1-5; TRBD1 matches at 7 bases. Germline V gene data show CDR1 as SGHTA and CDR2 as FQGNSA. This CDR3 has 17 residues. The CDR3 protein is CASSSLTGPYSDQPQHF. The CDR3 nucleotides read TGTGCCAGCAGCTCCTTGACAGGGCCGTATAGCGATCAGCCCCAGCATTTT.

The V gene is TRBV4-1, the J gene TRBJ1-5, with unresolved D. V gave up 0 bases and J gave up 9 bases, with 15 bases separating them. The CDR3 runs to 15 residues. Germline assignment: CDR1 MGHRA and CDR2 YSYEKL. This chain's CDR3 is CASSQDYGVGWPQHF. The CDR3 nucleotides are TGCGCCAGCAGCCAAGATTATGGGGTCGGGTGGCCCCAGCATTTT.

The chain links TRBV20-1 to TRBJ1-6; D is unclear. The CDR3 contains 14 residues. The germline CDR1 and CDR2 sequences are DFQATT and SNEGSKA (reference sequence). Trimming removed 3 bases from V and 8 bases from J, with 14 bases in between. CDR3 region: CSASEWTDDSPLHF. The CDR3 DNA is TGCAGTGCTAGTGAGTGGACTGATGATTCACCCCTCCACTTT.

This sequence joins TRBV6-2 or TRBV6-3 and TRBJ2-7; 10 bases are shared with TRBD1. Trimming cost V 9 bases and J 4 bases; bases outside gene matches: 21. The CDR3 runs to 18 residues. Germline CDR1 is MNHEY and CDR2 is SVGEGT. This chain's CDR3 is CASSPRDRGVLRLYEQYV. As DNA, the CDR3 is TGTGCCAGTTCCCCCCGGGACAGGGGAGTTCTTCGCTTATACGAGCAGTACGTC.

V and J are TRBV27 and TRBJ1-5; no firm D call. Trimming removed 7 bases from V and 0 bases from J, with 13 bases in between. This CDR3 has 15 amino acids. CDR1 and CDR2 from the germline V gene are MNHEY and SMNVEV (reference sequence). CDR3 amino acids: CASNLAGNSNQPQHF. The CDR3 DNA sequence: TGTGCCAGCAATCTTGCGGGGAATAGCAATCAGCCCCAGCATTTT.

The chain's CDR3 is CAIESRVTGELFF. CDR3 DNA sequence: TGTGCCATTGAGAGCAGGGTCACCGGGGAGCTGTTTTTT. The chain links TRBV5-3 to TRBJ2-2; possible D gene TRBD1, 5 bases. TRBV5-3 is designated an ORF whose function remains uncertain. V shed 9 bases and J shed 4 bases, with 13 bases lying between them. The CDR3 extends over 13 amino acids.

This sequence joins TRBV24-1 and TRBJ2-5; no reliable D call. The ends were cut back, 4 bases at V and 2 bases at J, with 19 bases in the middle. Germline CDR1 and CDR2: KGHDR and SFDVKD. This CDR3 is built from 17 residues. In nucleotides, the CDR3 is TGTGCCACCAGTGAACCTATTCCGGAACGCCTACAAGAGACCCAGTACTTC. Its protein is CATSEPIPERLQETQYF.

CDR3 nucleotides: TGTGCCAGCAGCTCACCGGGGGGACTCCTAGTGACCGGGGAGCTGTTTTTT. The encoded protein is CASSSPGGLLVTGELFF. V is TRBV7-9 and J is TRBJ2-2, with 7 nucleotides matching TRBD2. The trim removed 4 bases at V and 5 bases at J, leaving 13 bases unmatched. The CDR3 spans 17 residues. Germline values: CDR1 SEHNR, CDR2 FQNEAQ (reference sequence).

This chain links TRBV27 with TRBJ1-6, with D perhaps matching TRBD1 (5 bases). The CDR3 spans 14 residues. Germline CDR1 is MNHEY and CDR2 is SMNVEV (reference sequence). The V end was cut by 7 bases, the J end by 2 bases, with 9 bases between. The CDR3 spells CASTPGPYNSPLHF. The CDR3 nucleotides read TGTGCCAGCACCCCGGGACCCTATAATTCACCCCTCCACTTT.

This clonotype was counted only a few times. The J gene is TRBJ2-1, the V gene TRBV27, with 7 bases fitting TRBD2. The germline V gene encodes CDR1 MNHEY and CDR2 SMNVEV (reference sequence). With V trimmed by 4 bases and J by 3 bases, 3 bases remained unmatched. This CDR3 is built from 14 residues. The CDR3 DNA reads TGTGCCAGCAGTTGGACTAGACTCTACAATGAGCAGTTCTTC. Translated: CASSWTRLYNEQFF.

Points on this clonotype: The junction does not match germline at one end; this may be a read error. The chain carries TRBV7-2 and TRBJ1-6, with 7 bases fitting TRBD1. This CDR3 is 17 amino acids long. CDR1 SGHTA and CDR2 FQGNSA come from the germline V gene. CDR3 in DNA: TGTGCCAGCTGCTTAGGCGGGACAGTCGACTATAATTCACCCCTCCACTTT. It translates to CASCLGGTVDYNSPLHF.

A few counts support this clonotype. This chain uses TRBV7-8 with TRBJ1-1; D may be TRBD1 (5 bases). Between the trimmed V and J ends, which lost 1 base and 4 bases, there was a span of 13 bases. CDR1 SGHVS and CDR2 FQNEAQ come from the germline V gene. This CDR3 has 15 amino acids. The CDR3 region has the DNA TGTGCCAGCAGCTTAGATCCAGGGCTAGGCACTGAAGCTTTCTTT. Amino acid sequence: CASSLDPGLGTEAFF.

Only a few counts were recorded for this clonotype. The chain couples TRBV6-2 or TRBV6-3 to TRBJ2-1, with TRBD1 matching over 10 bases. CDR3 length: 18 residues. V was clipped by 0 bases and J by 3 bases; unmatched bases: 8. In germline, CDR1 is MNHEY, CDR2 SVGEGT. In nucleotides, the CDR3 is TGTGCCAGCAGTTACTCCCTCATGACAGGGGGCTACTACAATGAGCAGTTCTTC. Translated, it gives CASSYSLMTGGYYNEQFF.

The V call is TRBV7-9, the J call TRBJ1-2; 7 bases fit TRBD1. The CDR3 has 13 residues. The trim removed 4 bases at V and 14 bases at J, leaving 13 bases unmatched. Germline V gene sequence: CDR1 SEHNR, CDR2 FQNEAQ (reference sequence). DNA of the CDR3: TGTGCCAGCAGCTCGGATGACAGGGTAGATCAGACCTTC. Translation gives CASSSDDRVDQTF.

Concerning this clonotype itself: A much larger clone sits a single nucleotide away, making a read error possible. V is TRBV6-5 and J is TRBJ2-2; D remains unclear. Germline lookup yields CDR1 MNHEY and CDR2 SVGAGI. The CDR3 has 12 residues. Trimming pared 2 bases from V and 7 bases from J, leaving 5 bases between. CDR3 protein: CASSYGDGELFF. The CDR3 bases are TGTGCCAGCAGTTACGGGGACGGGGAGCTGTTTTTT.

At least ten counts were recorded for this clonotype. CDR3 region: CASSPHTGTRFSPLHF. The CDR3 region has the DNA TGTGCCAGCAGCCCTCATACGGGGACGAGGTTTTCACCCCTCCACTTT. V usage is TRBV7-8 and J usage is TRBJ1-6, with TRBD1 as a possible D gene (5 bases). The CDR3 contains 16 residues. Germline CDR1 SGHVS, CDR2 FQNEAQ. The V end was cut by 5 bases, the J end by 9 bases, with 20 bases between.

This clonotype has just a few counts. The genes are TRBV27 and TRBJ2-6; D is ambiguous. Looked up from germline, CDR1 is MNHEY and CDR2 is SMNVEV (reference sequence). The CDR3 spans 15 residues. The V gene lost 4 bases and the J gene lost 1 base, with 8 bases spanning the gap. CDR3 protein: CASSSTGSGANVLTF. The DNA of the CDR3 is TGTGCCAGCAGTTCTACTGGATCTGGGGCCAACGTCCTGACTTTC.

The gene calls are TRBV9 and TRBJ2-1, with a tentative D call TRBD2 (7 bases). Deletions cut 1 base from V and 8 bases from J, with 16 bases between. The CDR3 runs 15 residues. CDR1 is SGDLS, CDR2 YYNGEE, per germline. For the CDR3, the DNA is TGTGCCAGCAGCGTATACATGGGGGGGCCCTATGAGCAGTTCTTC. It translates to CASSVYMGGPYEQFF.

The sample holds many counts of this clonotype. The gene calls are TRBV12-3 or TRBV12-4 and TRBJ2-2; a possible D gene is TRBD2 (6 bases). The CDR3 covers 16 residues. V was pared by 4 bases and J by 3 bases, with 15 bases between. This CDR3 is CASSSGTFPDTGELFF. CDR3 nucleotide sequence: TGTGCCAGCAGTTCAGGGACTTTCCCCGACACCGGGGAGCTGTTTTTT.

The sample holds a few counts of this clonotype. The rearrangement joins TRBV27 to TRBJ1-1, with 7 positions matching TRBD1. The CDR3 is made up of 11 amino acids. V trimming: 3 bases; J trimming: 11 bases; junction bases outside the gene matches: 3. Germline CDR1 reads MNHEY; CDR2 reads SMNVEV (reference sequence). The CDR3 is CASSFGGQAFF. The CDR3, as DNA: TGTGCCAGCAGTTTCGGGGGACAGGCTTTCTTT.

This sequence joins TRBV7-9 and TRBJ2-2; TRBD1 agrees at 8 bases. Trimming at V came to 5 bases and at J to 6 bases, leaving 11 bases not matched to a gene. The germline V gene encodes CDR1 SEHNR and CDR2 FQNEAQ (reference sequence). The CDR3 spans 16 residues. CDR3: CASSRRQGINPGELFF. As DNA, the CDR3 is TGTGCCAGCAGCCGCCGACAGGGGATAAACCCCGGGGAGCTGTTTTTT.

The V and J genes are TRBV12-3 or TRBV12-4 and TRBJ1-4; TRBD1 aligns across 9 bases. The ends lost 7 bases at V and 14 bases at J; junction bases unmatched: 5. This CDR3 has 11 amino acids. This CDR3 reads CASKGTGTLFF. The CDR3 coding sequence is TGTGCCAGCAAAGGGACAGGGACTCTGTTTTTT.

The chain uses TRBV20-1 and TRBJ2-2; perhaps TRBD1 as D (6 bases). V lost 3 bases, J lost 2 bases, and 22 bases lay in between. This CDR3 comprises 18 residues. Germline V lookup: CDR1 DFQATT, CDR2 SNEGSKA (reference sequence). DNA for the CDR3: TGCAGTGCTAGTGTCAGGGCGACTGGACAGACAAACACCGGGGAGCTGTTTTTT. It translates to CSASVRATGQTNTGELFF.

The chain is built from TRBV29-1 and TRBJ2-2; unclear D gene. V gave up 3 bases and J gave up 0 bases, with 8 bases separating them. CDR3 length equals 14 residues. The germline gives CDR1 SQVTM, CDR2 ANQGSEA. The CDR3 spells CSVESDSNTGELFF. CDR3 bases: TGCAGCGTTGAGTCGGATTCGAACACCGGGGAGCTGTTTTTT.

This clonotype was observed a few times. The V gene is TRBV6-5, the J gene TRBJ1-6; weak D call: TRBD1 (5 bases). Trimming pared 2 bases from V and 11 bases from J, leaving 13 bases between. CDR1 MNHEY and CDR2 SVGAGI come from the germline V gene. CDR3 size: 14 residues. CDR3 coding DNA: TGTGCCAGCAGTTACGGGGGAGATGAGGCACCCCTCCACTTT. Its translation is CASSYGGDEAPLHF.

This clonotype has at least ten counts. V gene TRBV2 combines with J gene TRBJ2-3; 8 bases line up with TRBD2. V was clipped by 8 bases and J by 4 bases; unmatched bases: 8. Germline V gives CDR1 SNHLY, CDR2 FYNNEI. This CDR3 has 14 amino acids. CDR3 nucleotides: TGTGCCAGCTTTAGCGGGGAATCTCCAGATACGCAGTATTTT. Its protein is CASFSGESPDTQYF.